This T cell receptor beta chain was recorded in a study of blood T cell repertoires in COVID-19. Overall study: The origin of the acute and convalescent COVID-19 samples was the United States, Italy and Spain.

This CDR3 is built from 16 residues. V shed 5 bases and J shed 4 bases, with 20 bases lying between them. In germline, CDR1 is SGHTA, CDR2 FQGNSA. Clones were read by immunoSEQ multiplex PCR, and TCRdb kept only the in-frame ones, dropping some. In the table there are around 190,000 clones, over 70% of which are singletons. This clone was seen once. The TCR originated in a man between 60 and 75 years old with acute or convalescent COVID-19. The rearrangement uses TRBV7-2 and TRBJ1-2, with D possibly matching TRBD1 (6 bases). The sample was peripheral blood. The CDR3 DNA reads as TGTGCCAGCAGCGTAAACCCGACAGGAGGCGGCTATGGCTACACCTTC. Translation: CASSVNPTGGGYGYTF. The entire variable domain, with the rest obtained from reference TRBV7-2 and TRBJ1-2, is as follows: GAGVSQSPSNKVTEKGKDVELRCDPISGHTALYWYRQSLGQGLEFLIYFQGNSAPDKSGLPSDRFSAERTGGSVSTLTIQRTQQEDSAVYLCASSVNPTGGGYGYTFGSGTRLTVV.